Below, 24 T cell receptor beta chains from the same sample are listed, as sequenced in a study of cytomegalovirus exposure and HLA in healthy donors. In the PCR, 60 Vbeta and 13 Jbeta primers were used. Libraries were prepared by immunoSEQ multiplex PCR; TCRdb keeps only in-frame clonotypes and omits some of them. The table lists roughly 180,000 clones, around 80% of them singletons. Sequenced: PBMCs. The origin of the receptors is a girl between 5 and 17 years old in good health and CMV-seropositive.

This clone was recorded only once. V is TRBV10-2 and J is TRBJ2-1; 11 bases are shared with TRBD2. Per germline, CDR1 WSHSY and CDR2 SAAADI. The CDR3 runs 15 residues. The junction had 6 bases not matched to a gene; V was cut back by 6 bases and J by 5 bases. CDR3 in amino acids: CASRIAGGVHNEQFF. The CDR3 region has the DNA TGCGCCAGCAGGATAGCGGGAGGGGTTCACAATGAGCAGTTCTTC.

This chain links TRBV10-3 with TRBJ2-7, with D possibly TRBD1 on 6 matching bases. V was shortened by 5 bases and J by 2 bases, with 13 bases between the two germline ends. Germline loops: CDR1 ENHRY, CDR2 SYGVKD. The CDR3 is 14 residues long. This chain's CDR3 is CAISNAGATYEQYF. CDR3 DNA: TGTGCCATCAGTAACGCAGGGGCTACCTACGAGCAGTACTTC.

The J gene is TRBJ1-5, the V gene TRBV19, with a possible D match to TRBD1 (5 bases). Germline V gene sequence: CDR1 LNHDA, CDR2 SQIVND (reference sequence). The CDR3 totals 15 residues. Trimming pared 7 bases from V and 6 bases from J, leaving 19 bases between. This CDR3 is CASKRDSDISQPQHF. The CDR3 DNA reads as TGTGCCAGTAAGAGGGACTCGGACATAAGTCAGCCCCAGCATTTT.

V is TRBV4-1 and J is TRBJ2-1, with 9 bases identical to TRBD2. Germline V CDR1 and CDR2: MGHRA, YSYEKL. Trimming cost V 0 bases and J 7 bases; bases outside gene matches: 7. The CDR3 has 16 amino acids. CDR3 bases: TGCGCCAGCAGCCAAGAAGTAGCGGGAGTCAGGAATGAGCAGTTCTTC. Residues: CASSQEVAGVRNEQFF.

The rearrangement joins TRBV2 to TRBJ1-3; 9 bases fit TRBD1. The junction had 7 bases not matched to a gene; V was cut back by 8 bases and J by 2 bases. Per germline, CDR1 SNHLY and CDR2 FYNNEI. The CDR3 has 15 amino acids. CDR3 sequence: CASLGTGKTGNTIYF. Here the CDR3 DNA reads TGTGCCAGCCTAGGGACAGGGAAAACTGGAAACACCATATATTTT.

The DNA for the CDR3 is TGTGCCAGTAGTAAGACAGGGGTCCACACCGGGGAGCTGTTTTTT. As protein: CASSKTGVHTGELFF. The chain is built from TRBV19 and TRBJ2-2; TRBD1 matches at 8 bases. The CDR3 sequence is 15 residues long. After removal of 4 bases from V and 3 bases from J, the junction contained 4 bases not matched to a gene. Germline V gene sequence: CDR1 LNHDA, CDR2 SQIVND (reference sequence).

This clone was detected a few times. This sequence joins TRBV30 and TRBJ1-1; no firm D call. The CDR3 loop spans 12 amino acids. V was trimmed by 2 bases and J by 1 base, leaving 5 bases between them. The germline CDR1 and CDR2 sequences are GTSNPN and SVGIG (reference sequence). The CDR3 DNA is TGTGCCTGGAGTCCCAAGAACACTGAAGCTTTCTTT. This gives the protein CAWSPKNTEAFF.

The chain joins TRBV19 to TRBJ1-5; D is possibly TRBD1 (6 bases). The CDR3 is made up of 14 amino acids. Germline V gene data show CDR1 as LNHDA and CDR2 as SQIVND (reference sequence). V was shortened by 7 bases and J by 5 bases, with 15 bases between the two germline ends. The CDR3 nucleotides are TGTGCCAGTATGGGGGCGGCATTATATCAGCCCCAGCATTTT. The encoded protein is CASMGAALYQPQHF.

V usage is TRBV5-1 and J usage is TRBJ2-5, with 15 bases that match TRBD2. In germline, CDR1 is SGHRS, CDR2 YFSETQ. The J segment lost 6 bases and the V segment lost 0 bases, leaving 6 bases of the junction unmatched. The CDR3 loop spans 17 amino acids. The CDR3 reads CASSLGTSGRALKTQYF. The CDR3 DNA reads TGCGCCAGCAGCTTGGGGACTAGCGGGAGGGCCTTAAAGACCCAGTACTTC.

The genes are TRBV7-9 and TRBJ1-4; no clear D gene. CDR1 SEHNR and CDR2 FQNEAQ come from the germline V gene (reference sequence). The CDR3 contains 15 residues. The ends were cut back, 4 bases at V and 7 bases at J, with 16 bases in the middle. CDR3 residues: CASSSPAGIIEKLFF. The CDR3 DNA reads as TGTGCCAGCAGCTCCCCCGCAGGAATCATTGAAAAACTGTTTTTT.

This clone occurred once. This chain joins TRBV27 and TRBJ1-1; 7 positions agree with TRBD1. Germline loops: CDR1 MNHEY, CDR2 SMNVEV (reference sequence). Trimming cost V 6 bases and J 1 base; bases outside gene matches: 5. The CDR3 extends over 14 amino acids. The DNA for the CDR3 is TGTGCCAGCAGCTGGGACAGCCCGAACACTGAAGCTTTCTTT. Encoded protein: CASSWDSPNTEAFF.

CDR3 nucleotides: TGTGCCAGCAGCCGACAGGGCCCCAATCAGCCCCAGCATTTT. Its protein is CASSRQGPNQPQHF. The genes are TRBV27 and TRBJ1-5; 7 bases line up with TRBD1. The CDR3 runs 14 residues. J lost 3 bases, V lost 6 bases, and 5 bases had no gene match. The germline gives CDR1 MNHEY, CDR2 SMNVEV (reference sequence).

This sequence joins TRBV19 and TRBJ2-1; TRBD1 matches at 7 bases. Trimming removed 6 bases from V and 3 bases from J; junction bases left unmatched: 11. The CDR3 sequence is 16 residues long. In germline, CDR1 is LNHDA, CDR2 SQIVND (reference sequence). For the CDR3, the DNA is TGTGCCAGTAGCCACTATCGACAGGGTCTCTACAATGAGCAGTTCTTC. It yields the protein CASSHYRQGLYNEQFF.

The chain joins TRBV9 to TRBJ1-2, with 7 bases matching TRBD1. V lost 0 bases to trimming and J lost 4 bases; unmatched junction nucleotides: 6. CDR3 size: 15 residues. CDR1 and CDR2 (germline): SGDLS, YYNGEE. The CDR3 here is CASSVDGQVLYGYTF. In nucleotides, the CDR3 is TGTGCCAGCAGCGTAGATGGACAGGTCCTCTATGGCTACACCTTC. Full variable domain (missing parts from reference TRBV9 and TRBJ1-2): DSGVTQTPKHLITATGQRVTLRCSPRSGDLSVYWYQQSLDQGLQFLIQYYNGEERAKGNILERFSAQQFPDLHSELNLSSLELGDSALYFCASSVDGQVLYGYTFGSGTRLTVV.

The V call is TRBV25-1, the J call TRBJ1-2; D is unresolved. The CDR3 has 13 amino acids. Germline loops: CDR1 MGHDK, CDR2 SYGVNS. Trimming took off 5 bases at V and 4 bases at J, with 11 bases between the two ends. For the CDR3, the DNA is TGTGCCAGCAGTTATTCAGGCTTCTATGGCTACACCTTC. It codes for CASSYSGFYGYTF.

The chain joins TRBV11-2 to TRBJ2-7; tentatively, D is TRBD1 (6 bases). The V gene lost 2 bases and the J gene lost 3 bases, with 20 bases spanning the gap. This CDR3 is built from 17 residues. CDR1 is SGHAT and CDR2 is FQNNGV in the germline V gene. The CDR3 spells CASSLIREVLRGYEQYF. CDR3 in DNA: TGTGCCAGCAGCTTAATTCGAGAAGTTCTCAGGGGCTACGAGCAGTACTTC.

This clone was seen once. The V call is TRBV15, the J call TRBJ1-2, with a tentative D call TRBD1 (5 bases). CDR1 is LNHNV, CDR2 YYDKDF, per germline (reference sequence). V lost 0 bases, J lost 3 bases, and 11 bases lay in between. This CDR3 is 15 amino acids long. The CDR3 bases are TGTGCCACCAGCAGAGAATCAGGGTATCACTATGGCTACACCTTC. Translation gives CATSRESGYHYGYTF.

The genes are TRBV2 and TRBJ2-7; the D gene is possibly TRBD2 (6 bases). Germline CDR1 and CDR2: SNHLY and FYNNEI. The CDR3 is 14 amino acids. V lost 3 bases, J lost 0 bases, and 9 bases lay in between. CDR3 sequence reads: CASSDLLASYEQYF. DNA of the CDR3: TGTGCCAGCAGTGATCTACTAGCCTCCTACGAGCAGTACTTC.

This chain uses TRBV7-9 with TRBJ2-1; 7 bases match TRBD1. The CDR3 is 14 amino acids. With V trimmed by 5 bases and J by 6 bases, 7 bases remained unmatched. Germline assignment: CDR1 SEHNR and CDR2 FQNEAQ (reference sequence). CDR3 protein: CASSHRDSGNEQFF. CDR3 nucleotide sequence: TGTGCCAGCAGCCACCGGGACAGTGGCAATGAGCAGTTCTTC.

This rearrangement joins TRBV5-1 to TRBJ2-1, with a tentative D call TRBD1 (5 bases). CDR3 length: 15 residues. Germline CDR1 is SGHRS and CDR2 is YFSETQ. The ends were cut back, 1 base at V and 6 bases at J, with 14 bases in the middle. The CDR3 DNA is TGCGCCAGCAGCTTGTTCCCCCAGGGCGGCAATGAGCAGTTCTTC. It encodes CASSLFPQGGNEQFF.

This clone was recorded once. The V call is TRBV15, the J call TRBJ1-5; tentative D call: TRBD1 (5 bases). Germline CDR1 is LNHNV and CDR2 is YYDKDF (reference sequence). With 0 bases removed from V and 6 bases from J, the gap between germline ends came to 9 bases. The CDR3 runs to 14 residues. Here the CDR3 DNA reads TGTGCCACCAGCAGAGACAGGGTCGCTCAGCCCCAGCATTTT. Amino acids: CATSRDRVAQPQHF.

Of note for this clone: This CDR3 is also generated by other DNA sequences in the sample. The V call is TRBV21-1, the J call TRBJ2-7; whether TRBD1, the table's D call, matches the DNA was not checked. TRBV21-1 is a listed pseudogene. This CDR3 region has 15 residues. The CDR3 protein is CASSTPGTGAGEQYF. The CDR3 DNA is TGTGCCAGCAGCACCCCCGGGACAGGGGCTGGCGAGCAGTACTTC.

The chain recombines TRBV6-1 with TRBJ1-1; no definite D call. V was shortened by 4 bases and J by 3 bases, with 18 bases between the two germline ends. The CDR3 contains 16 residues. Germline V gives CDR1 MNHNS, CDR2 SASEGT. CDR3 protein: CASSAYGRVFYTEAFF. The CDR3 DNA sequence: TGTGCCAGCAGTGCTTATGGGAGGGTTTTTTACACTGAAGCTTTCTTT.

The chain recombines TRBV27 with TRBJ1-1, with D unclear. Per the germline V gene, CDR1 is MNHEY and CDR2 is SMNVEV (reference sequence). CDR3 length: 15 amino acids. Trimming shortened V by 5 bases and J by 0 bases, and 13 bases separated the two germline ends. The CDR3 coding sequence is TGTGCCAGCAGTAGAGGTCCTCTTGTGAACACTGAAGCTTTCTTT. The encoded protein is CASSRGPLVNTEAFF.